This entry concerns a single T cell receptor beta chain. This sample is drawn from a study of pediatric ulcerative colitis. This CDR3 has 16 amino acids. The protocol was immunoSEQ multiplex PCR, while the TCRdb copy is restricted to in-frame clones and leaves out a portion. The repertoire holds roughly 4,400 clones, with 85% to 95% as singletons. The genes are TRBV21-1 and TRBJ2-1; TRBD2 is the table's D call, not checked against the DNA. TRBV21-1 is classified as a pseudogene. The sequenced sample was blood. The receptor's source is a boy younger than 18 who was a control in a study of pediatric ulcerative colitis. DNA of the CDR3: TGTGCCAGCAGAGGGCTAGCGGAATGCTCCTACAATGAGCAGTTCTTC. This codes for CASRGLAECSYNEQFF.